Below, 15 T cell receptor beta chains from the same sample are listed, as sequenced in a study of beta chain features in type 1 diabetes (dated by TCRdb to the late 2010s). Libraries were constructed by the immunoSEQ multiplex PCR assay. All of the isolated RNA was reverse transcribed with the High Capacity cDNA Reverse Transcription Kit, so expressed TCRB transcripts were sequenced. TCRdb re-hosts the immuneACCESS table, in-frame sequences only. Its copies lack some clones; in the studies checked, an unresolved V gene accounts for under half of them, and the cause for the rest is not known. The sample has around 400,000 clones on record, less than 15% of them singletons. The ten largest account for under 0.02% of the sample. The specimen was naive CD4+ T cells from blood. What this sample's cell subset or site label stands for: true naive CD4+ T cells. All receptors come from a young woman in good health.

The chain is built from TRBV20-1 and TRBJ2-1, with D uncertain. Germline V gene sequence: CDR1 DFQATT, CDR2 SNEGSKA (reference sequence). V lost 6 bases, J lost 10 bases, and 13 bases lay in between. There are 11 residues in the CDR3. CDR3: CSANLNMEQFF. CDR3 nucleotides: TGCAGTGCCAACCTGAACATGGAGCAGTTCTTC.

The rearrangement joins TRBV6-6 to TRBJ2-1; TRBD1 matches at 9 bases. Germline V CDR1 and CDR2: MNHNY, SVGAGI (reference sequence). The CDR3 covers 14 residues. Germline trimming cut 7 bases from V and 6 bases from J; bases unmatched to any gene: 7. The CDR3 loop is CASTFRQGVNEQFF. CDR3 DNA: TGTGCCAGCACGTTTCGACAGGGGGTCAATGAGCAGTTCTTC.

This clone turned up a few times. The rearrangement uses TRBV29-1 and TRBJ2-5; weak D call: TRBD1 (6 bases). CDR3 length equals 11 residues. V lost 6 bases and J lost 3, with 8 bases in between. From germline, CDR1 is SQVTM and CDR2 ANQGSEA. In DNA, the CDR3 is TGCAGCGTACACAGGGAAGAGACCCAGTACTTC. It encodes CSVHREETQYF. The full variable domain, its missing parts supplied by reference TRBV29-1 and TRBJ2-5, is SAVISQKPSRDICQRGTSLTIQCQVDSQVTMMFWYRQQPGQSLTLIATANQGSEATYESGFVIDKFPISRPNLTFSTLTVSNMSPEDSSIYLCSVHREETQYFGPGTRLLVL.

A few counts support this clone. The chain uses TRBV11-3 and TRBJ2-1; 9 bases match TRBD2. Germline CDR1 is SGHNT and CDR2 is YENEEA. The CDR3 runs 14 residues. V lost 4 bases to trimming and J lost 7 bases; unmatched junction nucleotides: 5. CDR3 DNA sequence: TGTGCCAGCAGCTCTAGCGGGATGATTAATGAGCAGTTCTTC. Its protein product is CASSSSGMINEQFF.

This sequence joins TRBV27 and TRBJ1-4; the match to TRBD1 covers 8 bases. The germline V gene has CDR1 MNHEY and CDR2 SMNVEV (reference sequence). V was clipped by 5 bases and J by 7 bases; unmatched bases: 9. The CDR3 covers 15 residues. CDR3 coding DNA: TGTGCCAGCAGTGGATGGACAGGGTCTGTTGAAAAACTGTTTTTT. As protein: CASSGWTGSVEKLFF.

The V gene is TRBV7-6, the J gene TRBJ2-1; TRBD1 aligns across 8 bases. CDR1 and CDR2 from the germline V gene are SGHVS and FNYEAQ. V dropped 5 bases and J dropped 6; count of bases not matched to a gene: 6. The CDR3 extends over 14 amino acids. The CDR3 loop reads CASSIRTGFNEQFF. CDR3 DNA: TGTGCCAGCAGCATAAGGACAGGGTTCAATGAGCAGTTCTTC.

The rearrangement links TRBV10-3 to TRBJ2-1; 7 bases map to TRBD2. Germline CDR1 reads ENHRY; CDR2 reads SYGVKD. Trimming cost V 11 bases and J 8 bases; bases outside gene matches: 15. This CDR3 is built from 14 residues. CDR3: CALGEGASRDEQFF. CDR3 coding DNA: TGTGCCCTTGGGGAGGGAGCCTCGAGGGATGAGCAGTTCTTC.

This chain links TRBV18 with TRBJ1-1, with D perhaps TRBD1 (5 bases). V was trimmed by 5 bases and J by 3 bases, leaving 13 bases between them. CDR1 is KGHSH, CDR2 LQKENI, per germline. The CDR3 consists of 14 residues. The CDR3 is CASSLRTRDTEAFF. The CDR3 bases are TGTGCCAGCTCATTACGGACCAGGGACACTGAAGCTTTCTTT.

V and J are TRBV5-1 and TRBJ2-1, with 8 nucleotides matching TRBD2. V was clipped by 7 bases and J by 7 bases; unmatched bases: 13. The germline V gene has CDR1 SGHRS and CDR2 YFSETQ. The CDR3 contains 15 residues. In DNA form, the CDR3 reads TGCGCCAGCGGCGATCAGCGGGAGTTGTCAAATGAGCAGTTCTTC. This translates into CASGDQRELSNEQFF.

The rearrangement links TRBV28 to TRBJ1-5, with 7 bases that match TRBD1. This CDR3 has 14 amino acids. Trimming removed 1 base from V and 6 bases from J; junction bases left unmatched: 3. Germline CDR1 is MDHEN and CDR2 is SYDVKM. The CDR3 nucleotides read TGTGCCAGCAGTTTATCACAGGGGCCTCAGCCCCAGCATTTT. Translation: CASSLSQGPQPQHF.

This clone came up a few times. The chain combines TRBV7-9 with TRBJ2-1; 8 bases fit TRBD2. The CDR3 runs to 16 residues. Germline V lookup: CDR1 SEHNR, CDR2 FQNEAQ (reference sequence). V dropped 6 bases and J dropped 2; count of bases not matched to a gene: 9. The CDR3 spells CASSPAGTRTYNEQFF. CDR3 sequence (DNA): TGTGCCAGCAGTCCGGCCGGGACTAGGACCTACAATGAGCAGTTCTTC.

J is TRBJ2-5 and V is TRBV9, with TRBD2 matching 7 bases. Per the germline V gene, CDR1 is SGDLS and CDR2 is YYNGEE. The CDR3 is 15 residues long. After removal of 0 bases from V and 5 bases from J, the junction contained 7 bases not matched to a gene. CDR3 nucleotide sequence: TGTGCCAGCAGCGTAGGGGAGGGTGCGTGGGAGACCCAGTACTTC. Encoded protein: CASSVGEGAWETQYF.

A few counts support this clone. J is TRBJ1-4 and V is TRBV5-6; 10 positions match TRBD1. CDR1 and CDR2 (germline): SGHDT, YYEEEE. The CDR3 is 16 residues long. J was trimmed by 8 bases and V by 0 bases; bases with no gene match: 7. CDR3 region: CASSLAGTGEAEKLFF. The CDR3, as DNA: TGTGCCAGCAGCTTGGCCGGGACAGGGGAAGCGGAAAAACTGTTTTTT.

V usage is TRBV28 and J usage is TRBJ2-1; 11 bases fit TRBD1. Germline CDR1 is MDHEN and CDR2 is SYDVKM. Trimming cost V 2 bases and J 6 bases; bases outside gene matches: 3. CDR3 length: 15 amino acids. The CDR3 bases are TGTGCCAGCAGTTTAGGGACAGGGGGATTCAATGAGCAGTTCTTC. This codes for CASSLGTGGFNEQFF.

J is TRBJ2-5 and V is TRBV7-9; maybe TRBD2 (5 bases). Germline V CDR1 and CDR2: SEHNR, FQNEAQ (reference sequence). V gave up 5 bases and J gave up 2 bases, with 15 bases separating them. This CDR3 has 15 residues. The CDR3 region has the DNA TGTGCCAGCAGCCTACTAGGTTTGAGACAAGAGACCCAGTACTTC. It is translated as CASSLLGLRQETQYF.